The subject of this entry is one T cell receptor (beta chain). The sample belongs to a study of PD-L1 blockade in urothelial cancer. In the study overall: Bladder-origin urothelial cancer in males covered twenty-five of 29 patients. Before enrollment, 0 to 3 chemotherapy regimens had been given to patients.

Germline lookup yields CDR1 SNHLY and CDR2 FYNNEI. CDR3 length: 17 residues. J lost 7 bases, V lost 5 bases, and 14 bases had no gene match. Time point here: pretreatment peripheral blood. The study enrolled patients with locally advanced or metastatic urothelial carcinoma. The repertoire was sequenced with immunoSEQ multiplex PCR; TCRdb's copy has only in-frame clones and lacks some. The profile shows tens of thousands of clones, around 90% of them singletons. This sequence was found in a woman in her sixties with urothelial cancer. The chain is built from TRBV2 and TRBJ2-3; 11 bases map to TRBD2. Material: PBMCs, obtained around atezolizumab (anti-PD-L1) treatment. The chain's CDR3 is CASSRTLSGGAGYTQYF. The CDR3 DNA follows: TGTGCCAGCAGTCGGACCCTTAGCGGGGGGGCCGGCTATACGCAGTATTTT.